The 30 T cell receptor beta chains below were found in one sample sequenced in a study of blood T cell repertoires in COVID-19. Using immunoSEQ multiplex PCR, the repertoire was profiled, and TCRdb retains in-frame clones only, with some absent. The profile shows 200,000 to 300,000 clones, around 88% of them singletons. The sample taken for sequencing was peripheral blood. These receptors were collected from a man aged 25 to 45 with active or convalescent COVID-19.

This chain uses TRBV11-2 with TRBJ2-7; TRBD2 matches at 13 bases. Germline lookup yields CDR1 SGHAT and CDR2 FQNNGV. The length of the CDR3 is 15 residues. J was trimmed by 2 bases and V by 5 bases; bases with no gene match: 3. This chain's CDR3 is CASSMGLAGTYEQYF. The DNA of the CDR3 is TGTGCCAGCAGCATGGGACTAGCGGGAACCTACGAGCAGTACTTC.

This clone occurred once. This rearrangement joins TRBV5-1 to TRBJ2-1; 9 bases map to TRBD2. The CDR3 is 16 residues long. J lost 4 bases, V lost 4 bases, and 9 bases had no gene match. Germline V gene sequence: CDR1 SGHRS, CDR2 YFSETQ. The CDR3 spells CASSPARGGNYNEQFF. The CDR3 region has the DNA TGCGCCAGCAGCCCGGCGCGGGGGGGGAATTACAATGAGCAGTTCTTC.

The chain employs TRBV3-1 (or the pseudogene TRBV3-2) and TRBJ1-3; D ambiguous. Looked up from germline, CDR1 is LGHDT and CDR2 is YNNKEL (reference sequence). The CDR3 spans 15 residues. Trimming removed 4 bases from V and 4 bases from J, with 14 bases in between. The CDR3 region has the DNA TGTGCCAGCAGCCCCCCCGGGGTACCCGGAAACACCATATATTTT. This translates into CASSPPGVPGNTIYF.

The genes are TRBV2 and TRBJ1-4, with 9 bases lining up with TRBD1. The germline CDR1 and CDR2 sequences are SNHLY and FYNNEI. The V segment lost 3 bases and the J segment 8 bases; nucleotides outside the gene matches: 7. The CDR3 totals 15 residues. CDR3 protein: CASSDGGQGGEKLFF. The CDR3 region has the DNA TGTGCCAGCAGTGATGGGGGACAGGGCGGGGAAAAACTGTTTTTT.

The chain combines TRBV11-2 with TRBJ2-1; 12 nucleotides align to TRBD2. The CDR3 length is 16 residues. V lost 4 bases and J lost 4; bases outside the gene matches: 5. Germline CDR1 SGHAT, CDR2 FQNNGV. The CDR3 loop is CASSYLTSGGYNEQFF. The CDR3 DNA follows: TGTGCCAGCAGCTACCTGACTAGCGGGGGTTACAATGAGCAGTTCTTC.

This clone was recorded a few times. The chain has TRBV19 and TRBJ1-5; 7 bases agree with TRBD1. The CDR3 is made up of 13 amino acids. The ends lost 7 bases at V and 6 bases at J; junction bases unmatched: 6. Germline CDR1 reads LNHDA; CDR2 reads SQIVND (reference sequence). CDR3 nucleotides: TGTGCCAGTATTGGGAGGACAGGTCAGCCCCAGCATTTT. Amino acid sequence: CASIGRTGQPQHF. The entire variable domain, with the rest obtained from reference TRBV19 and TRBJ1-5, is as follows: DGGITQSPKYLFRKEGQNVTLSCEQNLNHDAMYWYRQDPGQGLRLIYYSQIVNDFQKGDIAEGYSVSREKKESFPLTVTSAQKNPTAFYLCASIGRTGQPQHFGDGTRLSIL.

This clone is a singleton in its sample. This chain connects TRBV6-5 to TRBJ1-1, with 8 bases lining up with TRBD1. Trimming at V came to 10 bases and at J to 4 bases, leaving 14 bases not matched to a gene. This CDR3 is 15 amino acids long. Germline lookup yields CDR1 MNHEY and CDR2 SVGAGI. CDR3 DNA sequence: TGTGCCACCCTCCCTATGACAGGGGCGGGCACTGAAGCTTTCTTT. This sequence encodes CATLPMTGAGTEAFF.

The chain joins TRBV9 to TRBJ1-4; maybe TRBD1 (5 bases). CDR3 length equals 15 residues. CDR1 is SGDLS, CDR2 YYNGEE, per germline. V shed 1 base and J shed 4 bases, with 11 bases lying between them. The CDR3 nucleotides are TGTGCCAGCAGCGTAACGGGGGATATTAATGAAAAACTGTTTTTT. Its protein product is CASSVTGDINEKLFF.

This clone was detected only a few times. CDR3 residues: CASSRQGGPNYGYTF. In DNA form, the CDR3 reads TGTGCCAGCAGTAGGCAGGGGGGACCTAACTATGGCTACACCTTC. The chain is built from TRBV6-5 and TRBJ1-2; 7 nucleotides align to TRBD1. Germline CDR1 MNHEY, CDR2 SVGAGI. V lost 5 bases and J lost 0; bases outside the gene matches: 6. There are 15 residues in the CDR3.

The V and J genes are TRBV5-6 and TRBJ2-1, with 7 bases identical to TRBD1. The V gene end was trimmed by 3 bases and the J gene end by 8 bases; junction bases not matched to a gene: 11. The CDR3 has 15 residues. Germline CDR1 SGHDT, CDR2 YYEEEE. CDR3: CASSSPRGPKDEQFF. In DNA form, the CDR3 reads TGTGCCAGCAGCTCCCCAAGGGGGCCCAAGGATGAGCAGTTCTTC.

This chain connects TRBV7-2 to TRBJ2-3; TRBD1 agrees at 7 bases. Per the germline V gene, CDR1 is SGHTA and CDR2 is FQGNSA. The length of the CDR3 is 14 residues. After removal of 4 bases from V and 4 bases from J, the junction contained 5 bases not matched to a gene. This chain's CDR3 is CASSSQGVPDTQYF. The CDR3 DNA reads TGTGCCAGCAGCTCCCAGGGGGTCCCAGATACGCAGTATTTT.

Only one count was recorded for this clone. The rearrangement links TRBV5-6 to TRBJ1-2, with 9 nucleotides matching TRBD1. With V trimmed by 4 bases and J by 4 bases, 14 bases remained unmatched. This CDR3 has 17 amino acids. Per germline, CDR1 SGHDT and CDR2 YYEEEE. The CDR3 DNA sequence: TGTGCCAGCAGCCCGTATCTTGGGACAGGGTCTTCCTATGGCTACACCTTC. As protein: CASSPYLGTGSSYGYTF.

V is TRBV5-4 and J is TRBJ1-1; D is possibly TRBD1 (6 bases). This CDR3 has 14 amino acids. V lost 1 base and J 5 bases, leaving 12 bases between the germline ends. The V gene's germline CDR1 is SGHNT and CDR2 YYREEE (reference sequence). CDR3: CASSLQGLGTEAFF. The CDR3 DNA is TGTGCCAGCAGCTTGCAGGGGTTGGGTACTGAAGCTTTCTTT.

The genes are TRBV2 and TRBJ2-1, with 13 positions matching TRBD2. The CDR3 has 14 residues. Per the germline V gene, CDR1 is SNHLY and CDR2 is FYNNEI. Losses at the gene ends were 9 bases for V and 4 bases for J; bases not matched to a gene: 3. The DNA of the CDR3 is TGTGCCAGAGAACTAGCGGGGGGGTACAATGAGCAGTTCTTC. It translates to CARELAGGYNEQFF.

This rearrangement joins TRBV28 to TRBJ1-1, with TRBD1 identical over 10 bases. V lost 6 bases and J lost 1; bases outside the gene matches: 11. The CDR3 has 17 residues. Germline V lookup: CDR1 MDHEN, CDR2 SYDVKM. CDR3 in amino acids: CASRRGGQGGKNTEAFF. The CDR3 DNA reads TGTGCCAGCAGACGAGGCGGACAGGGGGGAAAGAACACTGAAGCTTTCTTT.

The genes are TRBV7-9 and TRBJ1-5, with 7 bases fitting TRBD1. The CDR3 contains 18 residues. Germline V CDR1 and CDR2: SEHNR, FQNEAQ (reference sequence). V lost 1 base and J lost 3; bases outside the gene matches: 12. Here the CDR3 DNA reads TGTGCCAGCAGCTTAGTCTTATCTCGGGACAGAAACAATCAGCCCCAGCATTTT. Residues: CASSLVLSRDRNNQPQHF. The complete variable domain, with remaining parts taken from reference TRBV7-9 and TRBJ1-5, reads DTGVSQNPRHKITKRGQNVTFRCDPISEHNRLYWYRQTLGQGPEFLTYFQNEAQLEKSRLLSDRFSAERPKGSFSTLEIQRTEQGDSAMYLCASSLVLSRDRNNQPQHFGDGTRLSIL.

This chain uses TRBV4-3 with TRBJ2-5; 13 bases line up with TRBD2. There are 19 residues in the CDR3. Per germline, CDR1 LGHNA and CDR2 YSLEER. V was clipped by 0 bases and J by 1 base; unmatched bases: 8. The CDR3 loop reads CASSQDRRTSGGFQETQYF. The CDR3 nucleotides are TGCGCCAGCAGCCAAGATAGGAGGACTAGCGGGGGTTTCCAAGAGACCCAGTACTTC.

A single count supports this clone. This chain joins TRBV19 and TRBJ1-4, with D hard to call. The CDR3 has 16 amino acids. The germline V gene encodes CDR1 LNHDA and CDR2 SQIVND (reference sequence). V lost 2 bases, J lost 0 bases, and 10 bases lay in between. The CDR3 DNA sequence: TGTGCCAGTAGTATAAAGTCCGGGGCAACTAATGAAAAACTGTTTTTT. Protein: CASSIKSGATNEKLFF.

The chain has TRBV24-1 and TRBJ2-5; TRBD1 is a possible D gene (7 bases). This CDR3 has 15 amino acids. Trimming pared 3 bases from V and 4 bases from J, leaving 14 bases between. Germline V gene data show CDR1 as KGHDR and CDR2 as SFDVKD. This CDR3 reads CATSDPRGVTETQYF. The DNA for the CDR3 is TGTGCCACCAGTGATCCCAGGGGGGTCACAGAGACCCAGTACTTC.

This chain links TRBV27 with TRBJ1-1; tentative D call: TRBD1 (5 bases). CDR1 is MNHEY and CDR2 is SMNVEV in the germline V gene (reference sequence). The CDR3 spans 14 residues. The V gene lost 6 bases and the J gene lost 1 base, with 12 bases spanning the gap. The CDR3 sequence: CASSPHDRNTEAFF. The CDR3 DNA reads as TGTGCCAGCAGCCCTCACGACAGGAACACTGAAGCTTTCTTT.

This chain connects TRBV11-2 to TRBJ2-1; 8 bases align to TRBD1. V shed 4 bases and J 7 bases; nucleotides not matched to a gene: 6. Germline CDR1 reads SGHAT; CDR2 reads FQNNGV. The CDR3 runs 14 residues. This CDR3 is CASSSPDRANEQFF. DNA for the CDR3: TGTGCCAGCAGCTCCCCGGACAGGGCGAATGAGCAGTTCTTC.

The chain joins TRBV15 to TRBJ2-7, with 7 bases that match TRBD1. CDR1 is LNHNV, CDR2 YYDKDF, per germline (reference sequence). There are 15 residues in the CDR3. With 4 bases clipped from V and 2 bases from J, the junction kept 8 bases outside the gene matches. The CDR3: CATSTDRESAYEQYF. CDR3 DNA: TGTGCCACCAGCACCGACAGGGAAAGTGCCTACGAGCAGTACTTC.

The chain carries TRBV7-2 and TRBJ2-7; 10 bases agree with TRBD2. The CDR3 is 17 residues long. V lost 5 bases and J lost 1; bases outside the gene matches: 11. CDR1 is SGHTA and CDR2 is FQGNSA in the germline V gene. The chain's CDR3 is CASSPRSGGDISYEQYF. In DNA, the CDR3 is TGTGCCAGCAGCCCACGCAGCGGGGGGGATATATCCTACGAGCAGTACTTC.

The CDR3 nucleotides are TGTGCCAGCAGCGCGGGACCGGGAAATGGCTACACCTTC. Translated, it gives CASSAGPGNGYTF. This chain links TRBV21-1 with TRBJ1-2. TRBV21-1 is a pseudogene segment. This CDR3 region has 13 residues.

V gene TRBV5-4 combines with J gene TRBJ1-4, with D maybe TRBD1 (5 bases). The CDR3 totals 17 residues. Trimming took 3 bases from V and 3 from J, leaving 18 bases between them. Germline V gives CDR1 SGHNT, CDR2 YYREEE (reference sequence). CDR3 coding DNA: TGTGCCAGCAGCTCCAGAACTACAGGAACCGCTAATGAAAAACTGTTTTTT. It encodes CASSSRTTGTANEKLFF.

The rearrangement joins TRBV24-1 to TRBJ1-5, with D unclear. V was pared by 8 bases and J by 0 bases, with 22 bases between. CDR1 and CDR2 from the germline V gene are KGHDR and SFDVKD. The CDR3 is made up of 18 amino acids. The CDR3 here is CATTNPPGIGVSNQPQHF. CDR3 sequence (DNA): TGTGCCACCACTAACCCCCCGGGGATCGGGGTTAGCAATCAGCCCCAGCATTTT.

The gene calls are TRBV9 and TRBJ2-2; 11 bases map to TRBD1. The CDR3 is made up of 17 amino acids. From germline, CDR1 is SGDLS and CDR2 YYNGEE. V lost 7 bases and J lost 1; bases outside the gene matches: 9. This CDR3 reads CASLPPGQGENTGELFF. Here the CDR3 DNA reads TGTGCCAGCCTTCCACCGGGACAGGGGGAGAACACCGGGGAGCTGTTTTTT.

The J gene is TRBJ2-2, the V gene TRBV24-1; TRBD2 aligns across 8 bases. The germline CDR1 and CDR2 sequences are KGHDR and SFDVKD. The ends lost 4 bases at V and 4 bases at J; junction bases unmatched: 13. The CDR3 is 18 amino acids. The CDR3 loop is CATSDNRRGGLITGELFF. DNA for the CDR3: TGTGCCACCAGTGACAACCGACGGGGGGGGCTGATCACCGGGGAGCTGTTTTTT.

V and J are TRBV29-1 and TRBJ1-3, with D possibly matching TRBD1 (5 bases). Trimming stripped 6 bases from V and 2 bases from J, with 11 bases between. The CDR3 is made up of 13 amino acids. From germline, CDR1 is SQVTM and CDR2 ANQGSEA. The CDR3 bases are TGCAGCGTCGGCGACAGAGCTGGAAACACCATATATTTT. It encodes CSVGDRAGNTIYF.

This chain uses TRBV7-8 with TRBJ1-5; D is unclear. CDR3 length equals 16 residues. V shed 2 bases and J shed 5 bases, with 16 bases lying between them. Germline CDR1 is SGHVS and CDR2 is FQNEAQ. This CDR3 reads CASSLRYTGQDQPQHF. CDR3 bases: TGTGCCAGCAGCTTACGGTACACCGGCCAGGATCAGCCCCAGCATTTT.